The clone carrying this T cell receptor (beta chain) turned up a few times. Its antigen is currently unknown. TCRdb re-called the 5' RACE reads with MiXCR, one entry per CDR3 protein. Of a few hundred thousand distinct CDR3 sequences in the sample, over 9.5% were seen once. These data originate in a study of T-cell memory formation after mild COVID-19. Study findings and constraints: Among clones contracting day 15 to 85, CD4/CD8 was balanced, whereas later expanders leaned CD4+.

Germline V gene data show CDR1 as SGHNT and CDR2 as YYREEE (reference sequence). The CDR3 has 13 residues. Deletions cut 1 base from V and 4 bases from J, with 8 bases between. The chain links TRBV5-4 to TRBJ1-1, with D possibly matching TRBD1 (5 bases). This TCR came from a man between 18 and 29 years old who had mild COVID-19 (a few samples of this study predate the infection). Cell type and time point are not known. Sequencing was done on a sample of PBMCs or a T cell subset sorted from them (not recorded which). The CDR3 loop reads CASSLRQGTEAFF. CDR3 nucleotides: TGTGCCAGCAGCTTGAGGCAGGGCACTGAAGCTTTCTTT.